What follows are 5 T cell receptor beta chains derived from one specimen sequenced in a study of blood T cell repertoires in COVID-19. Assay used: immunoSEQ multiplex PCR; TCRdb lists only in-frame clones, some missing. In the table there are around 100,000 clones, about 88% of which are singletons. Sequencing was performed on peripheral blood. The receptors originated from a young man in a cohort sampled during active COVID-19.

The chain has TRBV23-1 and TRBJ1-1; possible D gene TRBD1, 5 bases. TRBV23-1 has ORF status, its function being uncertain. V dropped 0 bases and J dropped 11 bases, with 13 bases sitting between them. The CDR3 runs to 13 residues. The CDR3 coding sequence is TGCGCCAGCAGTCAATCGACACAGGAGTTTGCTTTCTTT. It encodes CASSQSTQEFAFF.

The chain is built from TRBV7-3 and TRBJ2-7; D unclear. This CDR3 is built from 13 residues. Germline CDR1 and CDR2: SGHTA and FQGTGA. V was pared by 3 bases and J by 2 bases, with 8 bases between. The CDR3 sequence is CASSFGPTYEQYF. CDR3 nucleotide sequence: TGTGCCAGCAGCTTTGGCCCAACCTACGAGCAGTACTTC. The full variable domain, with the rest looked up from reference TRBV7-3 and TRBJ2-7, is GAGVSQTPSNKVTEKGKYVELRCDPISGHTALYWYRQSLGQGPEFLIYFQGTGAADDSGLPNDRFFAVRPEGSVSTLKIQRTERGDSAVYLCASSFGPTYEQYFGPGTRLTVT.

This chain joins TRBV5-1 and TRBJ1-4, with 8 bases aligning to TRBD1. The CDR3 covers 15 residues. The germline CDR1 and CDR2 sequences are SGHRS and YFSETQ. The junction had 4 bases not matched to a gene; V was cut back by 3 bases and J by 3 bases. The CDR3 is CASSSGTGSNEKLFF. The CDR3 DNA follows: TGCGCCAGCAGCTCTGGGACAGGCTCTAATGAAAAACTGTTTTTT.

The chain joins TRBV30 to TRBJ1-1; 10 nucleotides agree with TRBD1. This CDR3 is 15 amino acids long. The germline gives CDR1 GTSNPN, CDR2 SVGIG (reference sequence). Trimming took 5 bases from V and 4 from J; bases not matched to a gene: 10. The CDR3 DNA reads TGTGCCTGGGGGGGGACAGGGGTTGGTGGCACTGAAGCTTTCTTT. This gives the protein CAWGGTGVGGTEAFF.

The rearrangement uses TRBV7-9 and TRBJ1-2, with D uncertain. V lost 0 bases to trimming and J lost 10 bases, with 12 bases between them. Germline-derived CDR1 and CDR2 are SEHNR and FQNEAQ (reference sequence). The CDR3 spans 13 residues. As DNA, the CDR3 is TGTGCCAGCAGCTTAGCAAAGGCGGTCGCCTACACCTTC. This codes for CASSLAKAVAYTF. The whole variable domain, remainder taken from reference TRBV7-9 and TRBJ1-2, is DTGVSQNPRHKITKRGQNVTFRCDPISEHNRLYWYRQTLGQGPEFLTYFQNEAQLEKSRLLSDRFSAERPKGSFSTLEIQRTEQGDSAMYLCASSLAKAVAYTFGSGTRLTVV.